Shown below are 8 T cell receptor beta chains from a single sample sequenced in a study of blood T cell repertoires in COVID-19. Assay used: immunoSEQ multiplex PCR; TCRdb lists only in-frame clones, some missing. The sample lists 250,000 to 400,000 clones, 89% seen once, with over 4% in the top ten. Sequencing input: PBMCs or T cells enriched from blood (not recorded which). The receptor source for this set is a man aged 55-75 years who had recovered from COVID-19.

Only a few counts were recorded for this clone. The CDR3 DNA sequence: TGTGCCAGCAGCAGAAGCGGCTCTTCACGCGGCGGGTTTTTT. This encodes CASSRSGSSRGGFF. The chain employs TRBV28 and TRBJ1-4, with no clear D. Trimming left V 6 bases short and J 16 bases short, with 24 bases between. The germline CDR1 and CDR2 sequences are MDHEN and SYDVKM. The CDR3 is made up of 14 amino acids.

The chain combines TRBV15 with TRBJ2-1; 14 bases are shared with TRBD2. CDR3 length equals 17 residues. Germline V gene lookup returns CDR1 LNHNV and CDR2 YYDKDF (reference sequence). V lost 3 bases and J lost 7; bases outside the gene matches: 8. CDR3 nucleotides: TGTGCCACCAGCAGGGGGGGACTAGCGGGAGAACAAAATGAGCAGTTCTTC. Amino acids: CATSRGGLAGEQNEQFF.

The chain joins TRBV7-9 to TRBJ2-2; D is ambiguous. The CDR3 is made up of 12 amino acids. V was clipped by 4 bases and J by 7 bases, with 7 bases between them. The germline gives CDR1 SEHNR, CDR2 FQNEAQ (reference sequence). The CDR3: CASSSDIGELFF. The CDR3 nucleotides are TGTGCCAGCAGCTCAGATATCGGGGAGCTGTTTTTT. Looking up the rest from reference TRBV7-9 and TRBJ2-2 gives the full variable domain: DTGVSQNPRHKITKRGQNVTFRCDPISEHNRLYWYRQTLGQGPEFLTYFQNEAQLEKSRLLSDRFSAERPKGSFSTLEIQRTEQGDSAMYLCASSSDIGELFFGEGSRLTVL.

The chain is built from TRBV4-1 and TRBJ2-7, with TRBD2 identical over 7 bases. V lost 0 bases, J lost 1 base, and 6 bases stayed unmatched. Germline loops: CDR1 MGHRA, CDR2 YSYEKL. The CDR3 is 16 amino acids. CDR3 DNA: TGCGCCAGCAGCCAAGAAGGAGGAGCGGGATCCTACGAGCAGTACTTC. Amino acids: CASSQEGGAGSYEQYF.

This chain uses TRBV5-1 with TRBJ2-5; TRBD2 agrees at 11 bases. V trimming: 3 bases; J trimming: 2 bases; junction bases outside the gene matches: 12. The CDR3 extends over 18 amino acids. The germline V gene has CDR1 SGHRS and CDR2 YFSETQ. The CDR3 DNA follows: TGCGCCAGCAGCTCCACAGGGGTTTCTAGCGGGAGGCAAGAGACCCAGTACTTC. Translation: CASSSTGVSSGRQETQYF.

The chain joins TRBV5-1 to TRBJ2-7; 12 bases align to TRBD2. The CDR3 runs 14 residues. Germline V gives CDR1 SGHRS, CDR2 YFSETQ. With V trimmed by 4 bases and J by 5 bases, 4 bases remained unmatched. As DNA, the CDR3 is TGCGCCAGCAGCACCACTAGCGGGAGGAACGAGCAGTACTTC. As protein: CASSTTSGRNEQYF.

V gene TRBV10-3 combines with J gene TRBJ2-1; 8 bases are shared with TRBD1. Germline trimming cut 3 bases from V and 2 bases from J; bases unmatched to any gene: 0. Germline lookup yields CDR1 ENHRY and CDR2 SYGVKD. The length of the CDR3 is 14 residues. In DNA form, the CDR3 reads TGTGCCATCAGTGACAGGGGGCCCTACAATGAGCAGTTCTTC. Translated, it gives CAISDRGPYNEQFF.

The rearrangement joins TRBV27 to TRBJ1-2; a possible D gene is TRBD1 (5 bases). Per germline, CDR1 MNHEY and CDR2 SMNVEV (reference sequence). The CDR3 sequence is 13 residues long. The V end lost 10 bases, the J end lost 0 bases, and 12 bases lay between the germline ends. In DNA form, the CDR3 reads TGTGCCACCCATCAGACAGCTAACTATGGCTACACCTTC. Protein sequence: CATHQTANYGYTF.